These T cell receptor beta chains were read from a single sample in a study of blood T cells in healthy people across ages. TCRdb analysed the 5' RACE reads with MiXCR anew, one entry per CDR3 protein. Counted here are around 2 million distinct CDR3 sequences, around 42% occurring once; the ten biggest clones make up roughly 23%. Sample: blood. These receptors came from a human donor in good health. The CDR3 runs from the conserved cysteine through the conserved F or W. The D gene is left open where the match is weak. Clone size is shown for a subset of rows, as once, few, many or a class of expanded clone.

DNA: TGTGCCAGCAGTTTACAGGGGGCCGGGATAGATACGCAGTATTTT; CDR3: CASSLQGAGIDTQYF; D: TRBD1; V: TRBV28; J: TRBJ2-3; size: few
DNA: TGTGCCAGCGGAGGATGGGGACCACCAGGTAATGGTGAGCAGTTCTTC; CDR3: CASGGWGPPGNGEQFF; D: -; V: TRBV6-2/TRBV6-3; J: TRBJ2-1; size: many
DNA: TGCGCCAGCAGCCAAGATATAGGACTAGCGGGTTCAAATGAGCAGTTCTTC; CDR3: CASSQDIGLAGSNEQFF; D: TRBD2; V: TRBV4-3; J: TRBJ2-1; size: few
DNA: TGTGCCAGCAGTTCGTACAGACAAGGGGAGACGCAGTATTTT; CDR3: CASSSYRQGETQYF; D: -; V: TRBV12-3/TRBV12-4; J: TRBJ2-3; size: -
DNA: TGTGCCGGCAGCTTCGCAGGGGGCTGGAACACCGGGGAGTTGTTTTTT; CDR3: CAGSFAGGWNTGELFF; D: TRBD1; V: TRBV7-2; J: TRBJ2-2; size: -
DNA: TGCGCCAGCAGCTCCGAAGGATTAATGAACACTGAAGCTTTCTTT; CDR3: CASSSEGLMNTEAFF; D: -; V: TRBV5-1; J: TRBJ1-1; size: -
DNA: TGTGCCACCAGCAGCCCGAGGGGCGGATCTGGAAACACCATATATTTT; CDR3: CATSSPRGGSGNTIYF; D: -; V: TRBV15; J: TRBJ1-3; size: -
DNA: TGTGCCAGCAGTTCCCGGGACAGTATTAACCGGAACTATGGCTACACCTTC; CDR3: CASSSRDSINRNYGYTF; D: TRBD1; V: TRBV12-3/TRBV12-4; J: TRBJ1-2; size: few
DNA: TGTGCCATCAGTGAACAGGGGGAAGGCTACACCTTC; CDR3: CAISEQGEGYTF; D: TRBD1; V: TRBV10-3; J: TRBJ1-2; size: many
DNA: TGTGCCAGCAGCCAGGGGCGGGACTACAATGAGCAGTTCTTC; CDR3: CASSQGRDYNEQFF; D: -; V: TRBV4-2; J: TRBJ2-1; size: -
DNA: TGTGCCACCCGACGGGGTCCGAATCAGCCCCAGCATTTT; CDR3: CATRRGPNQPQHF; D: -; V: TRBV6-5; J: TRBJ1-5; size: few
DNA: TGTGCCAGCAGGAAAACAGGGGGTAACCATGGCTACACCTTC; CDR3: CASRKTGGNHGYTF; D: TRBD1; V: TRBV6-5; J: TRBJ1-2; size: -
DNA: TGTGCCTCCACGCAGGGCAGGGATAACTATGGCTACACCTTC; CDR3: CASTQGRDNYGYTF; D: -; V: TRBV12-3/TRBV12-4; J: TRBJ1-2; size: -
DNA: TGCGCCAGCAGCTTCGACGGAAAAAACATTCAGTACTTC; CDR3: CASSFDGKNIQYF; D: -; V: TRBV5-1; J: TRBJ2-4; size: -
DNA: TGCAGTGCTCGCGGGGGGCCGGGACAGGGGGCCTACGAGCAGTACTTC; CDR3: CSARGGPGQGAYEQYF; D: TRBD1; V: TRBV20-1; J: TRBJ2-7; size: few
DNA: TGCAGTGCTATTGGACAGGGAGGGTCTGGCTACACCTTC; CDR3: CSAIGQGGSGYTF; D: TRBD1; V: TRBV20-1; J: TRBJ1-2; size: few
DNA: TGTGCCACCAGCAGAGATATAGCCCAAGAGACCCAGTACTTC; CDR3: CATSRDIAQETQYF; D: -; V: TRBV15; J: TRBJ2-5; size: -
DNA: TGTGCCAGCAGCTCCACCCGACCGAGTAGGACTAGCGGGGGGGCCACCTACAATGAGCAGTTCTTC; CDR3: CASSSTRPSRTSGGATYNEQFF; D: TRBD2; V: TRBV11-1; J: TRBJ2-1; size: -
DNA: TGTGCCAGCATCATAGCGGGGGTGGGTACAGATACGCAGTATTTT; CDR3: CASIIAGVGTDTQYF; D: TRBD2; V: TRBV7-2; J: TRBJ2-3; size: -
DNA: TGTGCCAGCAGTTACTCCATATCGGGCAATCAGCCCCAGCATTTT; CDR3: CASSYSISGNQPQHF; D: -; V: TRBV6-5; J: TRBJ1-5; size: -
DNA: TGTGCCAGCAGTGAAGGCCAGGTCAAGATGGGAGAGACCCAGTACTTC; CDR3: CASSEGQVKMGETQYF; D: -; V: TRBV2; J: TRBJ2-5; size: -
DNA: TGCAGCGCAAAAAGACAGGGGGCAGGCTCCTACAATGAGCAGTTCTTC; CDR3: CSAKRQGAGSYNEQFF; D: TRBD1; V: TRBV29-1; J: TRBJ2-1; size: few
DNA: TGTGCCAGCTCACCACGGGCGGCCGATACAGATACGCAGTATTTT; CDR3: CASSPRAADTDTQYF; D: -; V: TRBV18; J: TRBJ2-3; size: -
DNA: TGTGCCAGCAGCTTAGAGATAGTCTACGAGCAGTACTTC; CDR3: CASSLEIVYEQYF; D: -; V: TRBV11-2; J: TRBJ2-7; size: few
DNA: TGTGCCAGCAGTTACTCGGGGGGGACAAACAATGAGCAGTTCTTC; CDR3: CASSYSGGTNNEQFF; D: -; V: TRBV6-2/TRBV6-3; J: TRBJ2-1; size: few
DNA: TGTGCTAGTTCGGGCCGACCGGGACTAGCGGGGGGGCGGATCACAGATACGCAGTATTTT; CDR3: CASSGRPGLAGGRITDTQYF; D: TRBD2; V: TRBV12-5; J: TRBJ2-3; size: -
DNA: TGCAGCGTTGAAGACGTTGTAGGGCCGCGAGATACGCAGTATTTT; CDR3: CSVEDVVGPRDTQYF; D: -; V: TRBV29-1; J: TRBJ2-3; size: -
DNA: TGCAGTGCTCTAGATGGGTCTCGGACAACCCACAATGAGCAGTTCTTC; CDR3: CSALDGSRTTHNEQFF; D: -; V: TRBV20-1; J: TRBJ2-1; size: -
DNA: TGCGCCAGCAGCTTGGACCCGGGGAGTTATTCGCAGTATTTT; CDR3: CASSLDPGSYSQYF; D: -; V: TRBV5-1; J: TRBJ2-3; size: -
DNA: TGTGCCAGCAGCCAAGGGACTAGCGGGAACAATGAGCAGTTCTTC; CDR3: CASSQGTSGNNEQFF; D: TRBD2; V: TRBV3-1; J: TRBJ2-1; size: -
DNA: TGTGCCAGCAGCTTGATCGGTGGGGCAGGGAAGACCCAGTACTTC; CDR3: CASSLIGGAGKTQYF; D: -; V: TRBV5-6; J: TRBJ2-5; size: -
DNA: TGTGACATCACCGATAGCGGGAGCTCCTACAATGAGCAGTTCTTC; CDR3: CDITDSGSSYNEQFF; D: TRBD2; V: TRBV10-3; J: TRBJ2-1; size: -
DNA: TGTGCCAGCAGTTTACAGGGTGAAGGCTACACCTTC; CDR3: CASSLQGEGYTF; D: -; V: TRBV2; J: TRBJ1-2; size: -